The 12 T cell receptor beta chains in this list originate from one sample, sequenced in a study of T cell repertoires in cytomegalovirus infection. TCRdb reanalysed the reads using MiXCR and keeps one entry per CDR3 protein. The data show approximately 220,000 distinct CDR3 sequences, about 38% seen once. Which antigens these TCRs recognize remains unknown. The material sequenced was CD8+ T cells from cultured PBMCs, taken from culture after CMV antigen stimulation. The receptors stem from a human donor in good health (CMV status not recorded). Some clones in this sample may be carry-over from other donors' samples.

This chain joins TRBV7-3 and TRBJ2-1; 13 bases align to TRBD2. Germline CDR1 is SGHTA and CDR2 is FQGTGA. V lost 5 bases to trimming and J lost 3 bases; unmatched junction nucleotides: 4. The CDR3 extends over 16 amino acids. The CDR3 region has the DNA TGTGCCAGCAGCAAACGGACTAGCGGGAGCTACAATGAGCAGTTCTTC. This encodes CASSKRTSGSYNEQFF.

This clonotype was seen only once. This may stem from a read error, because a much larger clone lies one nucleotide away. The chain carries TRBV7-2 and TRBJ1-2; D ambiguous. The CDR3 contains 12 residues. Between the trimmed V and J ends, which lost 8 bases and 7 bases, there was a span of 14 bases. The germline CDR1 and CDR2 sequences are SGHTA and FQGNSA. The CDR3: CASRSRSSGYTF. CDR3 nucleotide sequence: TGTGCCAGCCGCTCCCGTTCCAGTGGCTACACCTTC.

The chain links TRBV5-6 to TRBJ1-1; no clear D gene. Germline CDR1 and CDR2: SGHDT and YYEEEE. This CDR3 region has 12 residues. With 3 bases removed from V and 8 bases from J, the gap between germline ends came to 11 bases. The DNA for the CDR3 is TGTGCCAGCAGCTCCTTGGGGTCCGAAGCTTTCTTT. This sequence encodes CASSSLGSEAFF.

In DNA, the CDR3 is TGTGCCAGCAGCATCACGGGACTAACCTACAATGAGCAGTTCTTC. Translation: CASSITGLTYNEQFF. The gene calls are TRBV9 and TRBJ2-1; 7 bases match TRBD2. Losses at the gene ends were 4 bases for V and 2 bases for J; bases not matched to a gene: 6. The CDR3 has 15 amino acids. The V gene's germline CDR1 is SGDLS and CDR2 YYNGEE.

This sequence joins TRBV12-3 or TRBV12-4 and TRBJ1-5, with D possibly TRBD1 on 5 matching bases. CDR3 size: 14 residues. Trimming pared 3 bases from V and 6 bases from J, leaving 12 bases between. The CDR3 loop reads CASSFRGEGQPQHF. CDR3 sequence (DNA): TGTGCCAGCAGTTTTAGGGGCGAGGGTCAGCCCCAGCATTTT.

The CDR3 nucleotides are TGTGCCAGCAGTGACGGGGCGTATGGCTACACCTTC. It yields the protein CASSDGAYGYTF. The V gene is TRBV6-4, the J gene TRBJ1-2, with D possibly TRBD1 on 5 matching bases. Trimming took off 2 bases at V and 5 bases at J, with 6 bases between the two ends. The CDR3 contains 12 residues. CDR1 and CDR2 from the germline V gene are MRHNA and SNTAGT.

Only a few counts were recorded for this clonotype. The genes are TRBV7-9 and TRBJ2-1; D gene uncertain. Germline V CDR1 and CDR2: SEHNR, FQNEAQ (reference sequence). V was clipped by 5 bases and J by 7 bases, with 9 bases between them. There are 12 residues in the CDR3. CDR3 residues: CASSPGPNEQFF. The CDR3 region has the DNA TGTGCCAGCAGCCCCGGCCCAAATGAGCAGTTCTTC.

This clonotype was counted only a few times. The rearrangement joins TRBV27 to TRBJ1-1; a weak D match, TRBD1 (5 bases). The V end was cut by 3 bases, the J end by 5 bases, with 13 bases between. CDR1 and CDR2 (germline): MNHEY, SMNVEV (reference sequence). The CDR3 has 14 amino acids. For the CDR3, the DNA is TGTGCCAGCAGTTTTTACGGGGGGAGAACTGAAGCTTTCTTT. This encodes CASSFYGGRTEAFF.

The chain carries TRBV5-1 and TRBJ1-1; unclear D gene. V was trimmed by 0 bases and J by 4 bases, leaving 10 bases between them. Germline values: CDR1 SGHRS, CDR2 YFSETQ. The CDR3 runs to 14 residues. The CDR3 loop is CASSLVPAGTEAFF. The CDR3 region has the DNA TGCGCCAGCAGCTTGGTTCCGGCCGGCACTGAAGCTTTCTTT.

The chain has TRBV12-3 or TRBV12-4 and TRBJ1-5, with D hard to call. The V gene lost 3 bases and the J gene lost 5 bases, with 5 bases spanning the gap. The CDR3 covers 12 residues. CDR3 DNA sequence: TGTGCCAGCAGTTTTGTAGATCAGCCCCAGCATTTT. Protein sequence: CASSFVDQPQHF.

This clonotype was counted between two and nine times. This rearrangement joins TRBV6-1 to TRBJ2-7; D possibly corresponds to TRBD2 (6 bases). Trimming took 6 bases from V and 6 from J, leaving 12 bases between them. Germline lookup yields CDR1 MNHNS and CDR2 SASEGT. The CDR3 loop spans 12 amino acids. In DNA form, the CDR3 reads TGTGCCAGCAGGGCCTGGCGGGGCGAGCAGTACTTC. Translating it yields CASRAWRGEQYF.

The chain has TRBV27 and TRBJ1-1, with 7 bases identical to TRBD1. Trimming took 3 bases from V and 0 from J; bases not matched to a gene: 16. The CDR3 contains 19 residues. Germline V lookup: CDR1 MNHEY, CDR2 SMNVEV (reference sequence). CDR3 nucleotide sequence: TGTGCCAGCAGTTTCCAGCCAACAGGGGTCCTAGGGTTGAACACTGAAGCTTTCTTT. This sequence encodes CASSFQPTGVLGLNTEAFF.